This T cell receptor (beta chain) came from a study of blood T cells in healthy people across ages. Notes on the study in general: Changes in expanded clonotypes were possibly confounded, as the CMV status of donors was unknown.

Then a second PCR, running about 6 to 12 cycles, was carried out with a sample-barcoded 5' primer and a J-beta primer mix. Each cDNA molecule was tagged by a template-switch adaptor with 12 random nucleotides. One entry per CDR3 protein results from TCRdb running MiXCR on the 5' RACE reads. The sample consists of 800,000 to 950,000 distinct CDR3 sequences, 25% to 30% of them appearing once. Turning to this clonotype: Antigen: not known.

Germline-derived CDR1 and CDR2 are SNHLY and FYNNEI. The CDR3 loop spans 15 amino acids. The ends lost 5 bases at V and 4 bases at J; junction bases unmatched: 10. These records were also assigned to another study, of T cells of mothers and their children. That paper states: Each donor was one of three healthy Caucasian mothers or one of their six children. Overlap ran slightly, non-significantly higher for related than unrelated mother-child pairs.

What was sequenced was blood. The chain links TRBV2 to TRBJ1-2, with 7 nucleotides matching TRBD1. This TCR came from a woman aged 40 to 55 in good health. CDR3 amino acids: CASSLGARQGYGYTF. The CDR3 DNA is TGTGCCAGCAGTCTTGGAGCCAGACAGGGCTATGGCTACACCTTC.